This T cell receptor beta chain comes out of a study of cytomegalovirus exposure and HLA in healthy donors. 60 Vbeta and 13 Jbeta primers were used in PCR. This table comes from immunoSEQ multiplex PCR, and its TCRdb copy is limited to in-frame clones, with some not included. The sample table sets out tens of thousands of clones. V lost 3 bases and J lost 14; bases outside the gene matches: 5. This CDR3 region has 11 residues. Per germline, CDR1 DFQATT and CDR2 SNEGSKA (reference sequence). The sequencing sample was made of PBMCs. The sequence was collected from a female donor in good health and CMV-seronegative. The chain combines TRBV20-1 with TRBJ1-5, with 9 bases matching TRBD1. CDR3 region: CSASSRDREHF. The CDR3 DNA reads as TGCAGTGCTAGTAGTCGGGACAGGGAGCATTTT.